Below are 25 T cell receptor beta chains sequenced from a single sample in a study of T cells in women clearing cervical HPV infection. TCRdb's table, derived via immunoSEQ multiplex PCR, lists solely in-frame clones and lacks some. This sample's table reports about 19,000 clones. What was sequenced was blood buffy coat. The receptor source for this set is a woman aged 18 to 75 with a cervical HPV16 infection that either progressed to CIN3+ or cleared (not recorded which).

About this clone itself: The DNA ends 3 residues before the CDR3 does, and the rest of the CDR3 is filled in from the germline J gene. The genes are TRBV23-1 and TRBJ2-4; D unresolved. TRBV23-1 is an open reading frame whose function is uncertain. The CDR3 is made up of 13 amino acids. CDR3 protein: CASSQNSLYGQYF. The sequenced part of the CDR3 DNA is TGCGCCAGCAGTCAAAACAGCCTCTATGGT.

As to this clone: The read is 3 residues too short to cover the CDR3 end, so that end is filled in from the germline J gene. The chain combines TRBV5-1 with TRBJ2-5, with D possibly TRBD1 on 6 matching bases. The V and J ends lost 4 bases and 1 base respectively, with 17 bases between them. The CDR3 is 16 amino acids. The germline CDR1 and CDR2 sequences are SGHRS and YFSETQ. The CDR3 spells CASSSRGQTSQETQYF. The part of the CDR3 DNA that was read is TGCGCCAGCAGCAGCAGAGGACAGACCTCCCAAGAGACC.

With respect to this clone: The read gets to within 3 residues of the CDR3 end, and the germline J gene fills in the rest. J is TRBJ2-2 and V is TRBV2, with D tentatively TRBD1 (6 bases). There are 15 residues in the CDR3. From germline, CDR1 is SNHLY and CDR2 FYNNEI. Trimming cost V 3 bases and J 2 bases, with 10 bases left between them. The sequenced CDR3 bases are TGTGCCAGCAGTGATCAGGGGCTAAACACCGGGGAG. It specifies CASSDQGLNTGE. The CDR3 as a whole reads CASSDQGLNTGELFF.

A remark on this clone: The CDR3 extends 3 residues past the end of the read, so its final part is completed from the germline J gene. V gene TRBV11-2 combines with J gene TRBJ1-1, with a possible D match to TRBD1 (6 bases). The CDR3 has 13 residues. Looked up from germline, CDR1 is SGHAT and CDR2 is FQNNGV. The chain's CDR3 is CASSLVQGREAFF. The part of the CDR3 DNA that was read is TGTGCCAGCAGCTTAGTCCAGGGGCGCGAA. The full variable domain, in which reference TRBV11-2 and TRBJ1-1 provide the parts outside the CDR3, is EAGVAQSPRYKIIEKRQSVAFWCNPISGHATLYWYQQILGQGPKLLIQFQNNGVVDDSQLPKDRFSAERLKGVDSTLKIQPAKLEDSAVYLCASSLVQGREAFFGQGTRLTVV.

Details on this clone: From the germline J gene comes the end of the CDR3, since the read stops 3 residues before it. The chain carries TRBV19 and TRBJ1-5, with a possible D match to TRBD1 (5 bases). Germline CDR1 is LNHDA and CDR2 is SQIVND (reference sequence). The ends were cut back, 7 bases at V and 1 base at J, with 17 bases in the middle. The CDR3 is 16 amino acids. The chain's CDR3 is CASTMVGARSNQPQHF. The DNA read from the CDR3 is TGTGCCAGTACCATGGTAGGGGCGCGGAGCAATCAGCCC. The whole variable domain, remainder taken from reference TRBV19 and TRBJ1-5, is DGGITQSPKYLFRKEGQNVTLSCEQNLNHDAMYWYRQDPGQGLRLIYYSQIVNDFQKGDIAEGYSVSREKKESFPLTVTSAQKNPTAFYLCASTMVGARSNQPQHFGDGTRLSIL.

Concerning this clone: The sequenced fragment ends 3 residues before the CDR3 boundary, so the rest is inferred from the germline J gene. The chain uses TRBV6-1 and TRBJ1-6; 8 bases are a match to TRBD1. Germline assignment: CDR1 MNHNS and CDR2 SASEGT. There are 16 residues in the CDR3. V lost 4 bases, J lost 6 bases, and 8 bases stayed unmatched. The covered CDR3 bases are TGTGCCAGCAGTGTCAGGACTCAGGGGGCTAATTCACCC. Its protein product is CASSVRTQGANSP. The CDR3 in its entirety is CASSVRTQGANSPLHF.

In the case of this clone: The read is 3 residues too short to cover the CDR3 end, so that end is filled in from the germline J gene. The rearrangement links TRBV9 to TRBJ2-5, with D maybe TRBD1 (5 bases). This CDR3 comprises 18 residues. CDR1 and CDR2 from the germline V gene are SGDLS and YYNGEE. The V gene lost 3 bases and the J gene lost 1 base, with 22 bases spanning the gap. CDR3 sequence: CASSAPVGRPGIQETQYF. Partial CDR3 DNA: TGTGCCAGCAGCGCCCCCGTGGGTCGGCCAGGGATCCAAGAGACC.

Remarks on this clone: The DNA ends 3 residues before the CDR3 does, and the rest of the CDR3 is filled in from the germline J gene. The chain has TRBV5-6 and TRBJ2-7, with D uncertain. This CDR3 is built from 12 residues. The germline V and J ends were trimmed by 0 bases and 4 bases, with 5 bases remaining between them. CDR1 and CDR2 (germline): SGHDT, YYEEEE. This CDR3 is CASSLGAYEQYF. CDR3 DNA, as far as it was read: TGTGCCAGCAGCTTGGGGGCTTACGAG.

The sequenced part of the CDR3 DNA is TGCGCCAGCAGCCCCCGACAGAACACCGGGGAG. Amino acids: CASSPRQNTGE. The complete CDR3 protein is CASSPRQNTGELFF. V gene TRBV4-1 combines with J gene TRBJ2-2; D unresolved. The CDR3 end lies 3 residues beyond the end of the read and is filled in from the germline J gene. Germline assignment: CDR1 MGHRA and CDR2 YSYEKL. Trimming shortened V by 4 bases and J by 1 base, and 7 bases separated the two germline ends. This CDR3 region has 14 residues.

As concerns this clone: The read falls 3 residues short of the CDR3 end, and the missing part is taken from the germline J gene. The chain has TRBV7-9 and TRBJ1-2; D possibly corresponds to TRBD1 (5 bases). CDR3 length equals 15 residues. The V gene's germline CDR1 is SEHNR and CDR2 FQNEAQ (reference sequence). The part of the CDR3 DNA that was read is TGTGCCAGCAGCTTAGAGGCGGGGCCCCCCTACGAC. Protein product: CASSLEAGPPYD. The CDR3 reads in full as CASSLEAGPPYDYTF.

Note on this clone: The missing CDR3 end, 3 residues past where the read stops, is filled in from the germline J gene. The chain employs TRBV7-9 and TRBJ1-2; 7 bases are a match to TRBD1. Germline loops: CDR1 SEHNR, CDR2 FQNEAQ (reference sequence). The V segment lost 5 bases and the J segment 2 bases; nucleotides outside the gene matches: 2. The CDR3 contains 13 residues. CDR3 bases read: TGTGCCAGCAGCAAGGGACAGAACTATGGC. It yields the protein CASSKGQNYG. In full, the CDR3 reads CASSKGQNYGYTF.

About this clone: The CDR3 end is not reached by the read, which stops 3 residues before it; the germline J gene fills it in. V gene TRBV30 combines with J gene TRBJ1-5; 9 nucleotides match TRBD1. Germline assignment: CDR1 GTSNPN and CDR2 SVGIG (reference sequence). The CDR3 covers 15 residues. The CDR3 spells CAWSPGTGTHLPQHF. The part of the CDR3 DNA that was read is TGTGCCTGGAGTCCCGGGACAGGGACCCACCTCCCC.

Notes on this clone: Read sequence stops 3 residues before the CDR3 end, and the germline J gene provides the missing end. The chain recombines TRBV19 with TRBJ1-5, with 9 bases identical to TRBD1. With 3 bases clipped from V and 8 bases from J, the junction kept 8 bases outside the gene matches. Germline loops: CDR1 LNHDA, CDR2 SQIVND (reference sequence). The CDR3 totals 15 residues. The CDR3 sequence: CASSIQHRDREPQHF. The part of the CDR3 DNA that was read is TGTGCCAGTAGTATCCAACACCGGGACAGGGAGCCC. Variable domain in full (rest from reference TRBV19 and TRBJ1-5): DGGITQSPKYLFRKEGQNVTLSCEQNLNHDAMYWYRQDPGQGLRLIYYSQIVNDFQKGDIAEGYSVSREKKESFPLTVTSAQKNPTAFYLCASSIQHRDREPQHFGDGTRLSIL.

A word on this clone: With the read ending 3 residues before the CDR3 end, the germline J gene is used to fill in that end. The genes are TRBV6-2 or TRBV6-3 and TRBJ2-7, with D perhaps TRBD1 (5 bases). Germline CDR1 MNHEY, CDR2 SVGEGT. V was shortened by 2 bases and J by 2 bases, with 16 bases between the two germline ends. This CDR3 is 16 amino acids long. The covered CDR3 bases are TGTGCCAGCAGTTACCCAAGTCGGACACTTACCTACGAG. It is translated as CASSYPSRTLTYE. The whole CDR3 reads CASSYPSRTLTYEQYF.

Concerning this clone: The read terminates 3 residues ahead of where the CDR3 ends, so the germline J gene completes it. The V call is TRBV5-1, the J call TRBJ1-5, with 9 positions matching TRBD1. V trimming: 1 base; J trimming: 3 bases; junction bases outside the gene matches: 2. CDR1 is SGHRS, CDR2 YFSETQ, per germline. The CDR3 loop spans 15 amino acids. The part of the CDR3 DNA that was read is TGCGCCAGCAGCTTGACAGGGGGCCCCAATCAGCCC. Translation: CASSLTGGPNQP. The whole CDR3 sequence reads CASSLTGGPNQPQHF.

For this clone: The read falls 3 residues short of the CDR3 end, and the missing part is taken from the germline J gene. V usage is TRBV19 and J usage is TRBJ2-1, with 12 bases aligning to TRBD2. Trimming removed 5 bases from V and 4 bases from J; junction bases left unmatched: 6. This CDR3 has 16 residues. Looked up from germline, CDR1 is LNHDA and CDR2 is SQIVND (reference sequence). CDR3 amino acids: CASSARLAGEYNEQFF. The sequenced CDR3 bases are TGTGCCAGTAGTGCCCGACTAGCGGGGGAATACAATGAG.

The CDR3 here is CASSLRGNQPQHF. The DNA read from the CDR3 is TGTGCCAGCAGCTTACGGGGTAATCAGCCC. The V and J genes are TRBV7-2 and TRBJ1-5; D gene uncertain. The CDR3 goes on 3 residues after the read ends, and that part is filled in from the germline J gene. The CDR3 has 13 amino acids. The germline CDR1 and CDR2 sequences are SGHTA and FQGNSA. The V and J ends lost 2 bases and 4 bases respectively, with 6 bases between them.

A remark on this clone: The read is 3 residues too short to cover the CDR3 end, so that end is filled in from the germline J gene. The chain uses TRBV7-6 and TRBJ2-1; TRBD1 agrees at 10 bases. The CDR3 totals 16 residues. CDR1 is SGHVS and CDR2 is FNYEAQ in the germline V gene. V trimming: 1 base; J trimming: 9 bases; junction bases outside the gene matches: 9. This chain's CDR3 is CASSLGAGTGVGEQFF. The DNA read from the CDR3 is TGTGCCAGCAGCTTAGGGGCCGGGACAGGGGTCGGTGAG.

Worth noting for this clone: The read ends 3 residues shy of where the CDR3 ends; the end is completed using the germline J gene. The rearrangement links TRBV10-1 to TRBJ2-4, with D unresolved. This CDR3 region has 15 residues. The V end was cut by 4 bases, the J end by 0 bases, with 10 bases between. Germline V gives CDR1 WNHNN, CDR2 SYGVQD (reference sequence). The CDR3 loop reads CASSGRVLAKNIQYF. The DNA read from the CDR3 is TGCGCCAGCAGTGGTCGGGTACTAGCCAAAAACATT.

In regard to this clone: The read is 3 residues too short to cover the CDR3 end, so that end is filled in from the germline J gene. The gene calls are TRBV6-1 and TRBJ2-4, with 10 bases that match TRBD2. Germline V gene data show CDR1 as MNHNS and CDR2 as SASEGT. CDR3 length equals 15 residues. V lost 1 base, J lost 7 bases, and 4 bases stayed unmatched. The CDR3 spells CASSEEAGGQNIQYF. Partial CDR3 DNA: TGTGCCAGCAGTGAAGAAGCGGGGGGGCAGAACATT.

With regard to this clone: The read gets to within 3 residues of the CDR3 end, and the germline J gene fills in the rest. The chain joins TRBV18 to TRBJ1-2; D perhaps matches TRBD1 (5 bases). The CDR3 is 14 residues long. Germline V lookup: CDR1 KGHSH, CDR2 LQKENI. This CDR3 reads CASSPRPGVESYTF. The sequenced part of the CDR3 DNA is TGTGCCAGCTCACCGCGTCCGGGGGTGGAGAGC.

Concerning this clone: The read halts 3 residues ahead of the CDR3 end, with the missing end drawn from the germline J gene. This sequence joins TRBV7-2 and TRBJ1-2, with D unresolved. Germline V gives CDR1 SGHTA, CDR2 FQGNSA. The CDR3 spans 14 residues. The CDR3 DNA, read in part, is TGTGCCAGCAGCCCGTTCAGGAACTCCTACGAC. It codes for CASSPFRNSYD. The whole CDR3 is CASSPFRNSYDYTF.

Worth noting for this clone: The observed sequence ends 3 residues before the CDR3 terminus, with the missing tail filled in from the germline J gene. The J gene is TRBJ2-2, the V gene TRBV20-1; the match to TRBD2 covers 10 bases. V shed 0 bases and J 2 bases; nucleotides not matched to a gene: 3. The CDR3 has 16 amino acids. CDR1 and CDR2 (germline): DFQATT, SNEGSKA (reference sequence). CDR3 loop: CSARESGGVNTGELFF. The CDR3 bases that were read are TGCAGTGCTAGAGAGAGCGGGGGGGTAAACACCGGGGAG.

Concerning this clone itself: The observed sequence ends 3 residues before the CDR3 terminus, with the missing tail filled in from the germline J gene. V gene TRBV7-2 combines with J gene TRBJ2-5, with TRBD2 as a possible D gene (7 bases). Per the germline V gene, CDR1 is SGHTA and CDR2 is FQGNSA. With 0 bases removed from V and 5 bases from J, the gap between germline ends came to 10 bases. The CDR3 is made up of 14 amino acids. Partial CDR3 DNA: TGTGCCAGCAGCTTAGCGGGGGGGCAGGAGACC. It yields the protein CASSLAGGQET. The full CDR3 is CASSLAGGQETQYF.

A remark on this clone: The read terminates 3 residues before the CDR3 end, so the remaining end is supplied by the germline J gene. V gene TRBV11-2 combines with J gene TRBJ2-1; TRBD1 matches 11 bases. CDR3 size: 13 residues. Germline CDR1 SGHAT, CDR2 FQNNGV. Trimming took 6 bases from V and 7 from J; bases not matched to a gene: 2. The part of the CDR3 DNA that was read is TGTGCCAGCAGGGGACAGGGGGGGAATGAG. Its translation is CASRGQGGNE. The complete CDR3 sequence is CASRGQGGNEQFF.